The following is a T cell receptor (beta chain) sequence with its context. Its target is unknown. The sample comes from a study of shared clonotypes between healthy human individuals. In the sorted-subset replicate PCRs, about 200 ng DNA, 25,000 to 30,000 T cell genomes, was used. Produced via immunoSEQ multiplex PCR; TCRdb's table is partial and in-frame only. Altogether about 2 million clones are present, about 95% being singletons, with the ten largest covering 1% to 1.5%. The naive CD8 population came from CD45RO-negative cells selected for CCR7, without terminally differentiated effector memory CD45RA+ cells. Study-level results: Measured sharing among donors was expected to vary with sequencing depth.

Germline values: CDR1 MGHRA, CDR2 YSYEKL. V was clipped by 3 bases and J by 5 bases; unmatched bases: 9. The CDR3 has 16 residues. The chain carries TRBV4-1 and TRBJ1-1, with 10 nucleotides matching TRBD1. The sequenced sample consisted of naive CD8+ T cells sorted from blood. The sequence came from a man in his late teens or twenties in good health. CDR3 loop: CASSQDPGQGNTEAFF. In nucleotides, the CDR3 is TGCGCCAGCAGCCAGGACCCGGGACAGGGGAATACTGAAGCTTTCTTT.